Listed below are T cell receptor beta chains from one sample, sequenced in a study of shared clonotypes between healthy human individuals. Produced via immunoSEQ multiplex PCR; TCRdb's table is partial and in-frame only. The top ten hold 0.3% of the sample, which has about 580,000 clones, roughly 98% seen once. The sample was naive CD8+ T cells sorted from blood. These receptors were obtained from a man younger than 45 in good health. Each CDR3 is given with its conserved first and last residue. Each record gives: D gene, V gene, CDR3 length, clone size, J gene, CDR3 protein, CDR3 DNA. The D gene is left open where the match is weak. Expanded clones are given a class, and other clones once, few, many or no size at all.

-,TRBV27,13,-,TRBJ2-1,CASRAEVYNEQFF,TGTGCCAGCAGGGCAGAGGTCTACAATGAGCAGTTCTTC
TRBD1,TRBV27,15,-,TRBJ2-7,CASRWTGTGLYEQYF,TGTGCCAGCAGGTGGACCGGGACAGGACTTTACGAGCAGTACTTC
-,TRBV4-2,15,-,TRBJ2-1,CASSQDILAYNEQFF,TGTGCCAGCAGCCAAGATATCCTAGCCTACAATGAGCAGTTCTTC
TRBD2,TRBV11-2,17,-,TRBJ2-1,CASSLATSGSSLGEQFF,TGTGCCAGCAGCTTAGCCACTAGCGGGAGTTCTCTCGGTGAGCAGTTCTTC
-,TRBV6-5,14,-,TRBJ1-1,CASLRDSDGGEAFF,TGTGCCAGTCTACGGGACTCCGATGGGGGCGAAGCTTTCTTT
TRBD1,TRBV9,15,-,TRBJ2-1,CASSGPGGSYNEQFF,TGTGCCAGCAGCGGACCAGGGGGCTCCTACAATGAGCAGTTCTTC
-,TRBV2,13,-,TRBJ1-5,CASSPGINQPQHF,TGTGCCAGCTCTCCAGGAATCAATCAGCCCCAGCATTTT
-,TRBV27,14,-,TRBJ2-1,CASSKRDSYNEQFF,TGTGCCAGCAGTAAGCGGGACAGCTACAATGAGCAGTTCTTC
-,TRBV14,14,-,TRBJ2-2,CASSLRMGAGELFF,TGTGCCAGCAGCCTCCGGATGGGGGCCGGGGAGCTGTTTTTT
-,TRBV9,16,-,TRBJ2-1,CASSPSGRGGQNEQFF,TGTGCCAGCAGCCCGTCAGGCCGTGGGGGGCAGAATGAGCAGTTCTTC
-,TRBV5-5,13,-,TRBJ2-6,CASSLPGANVLTF,TGTGCCAGCAGCTTGCCTGGGGCCAACGTCCTGACTTTC
TRBD1,TRBV9,15,few,TRBJ1-2,CASSGIRDRVYGYTF,TGTGCCAGCAGCGGTATCCGGGACAGGGTATATGGCTACACCTTC
TRBD1,TRBV4-1,14,-,TRBJ1-1,CASSQARGHTEAFF,TGCGCCAGCAGCCAAGCCAGGGGGCATACTGAAGCTTTCTTT
TRBD2,TRBV5-6,15,once,TRBJ2-1,CASSYGTSGGNEQFF,TGTGCCAGCAGCTACGGGACTAGCGGGGGGAATGAGCAGTTCTTC
TRBD2,TRBV27,14,-,TRBJ2-5,CASSLGRGRETQYF,TGTGCCAGCAGTTTAGGGAGGGGCAGAGAGACCCAGTACTTC